Below are 17 T cell receptor beta chains sequenced from a single sample in a study of follicular helper T cells after annual influenza vaccination. The table came from immunoSEQ multiplex PCR; TCRdb's copy has only in-frame clones and leaves some out. This table has around 10,000 clones, around 80% appearing once. Sample: CXCR5- memory CD4+ T cells sorted from blood, taken 6 weeks after influenza vaccination. These receptors were obtained from an adult who received the influenza vaccine.

The chain joins TRBV11-2 to TRBJ1-2; no reliable D call. Germline values: CDR1 SGHAT, CDR2 FQNNGV. This CDR3 has 16 residues. V lost 5 bases and J 1 base, leaving 17 bases between the germline ends. The DNA for the CDR3 is TGTGCCAGCAGCCGATTAGGCAGCCTCCTTAACTATGGCTACACCTTC. Protein sequence: CASSRLGSLLNYGYTF.

This clone has only one observation. CDR3 in DNA: TGTGCCAGCAGCTCCGGACCTTTTACCTACGAGCAGTACTTC. It yields the protein CASSSGPFTYEQYF. This chain uses TRBV27 with TRBJ2-7; no firm D call. The CDR3 covers 14 residues. Trimming removed 6 bases at V and 2 bases at J, with 14 bases between. The germline V gene has CDR1 MNHEY and CDR2 SMNVEV (reference sequence).

This clone has only a few counts. The chain combines TRBV2 with TRBJ2-7; tentative D call: TRBD1 (6 bases). The germline CDR1 and CDR2 sequences are SNHLY and FYNNEI. The CDR3 totals 15 residues. The germline V and J ends were trimmed by 7 bases and 3 bases, with 19 bases remaining between them. The CDR3 is CASTPRAGANYEQYF. DNA of the CDR3: TGTGCCAGCACCCCACGGGCAGGGGCCAACTACGAGCAGTACTTC.

This clone came up a few times. V usage is TRBV6-5 and J usage is TRBJ2-7, with unresolved D. Trimming removed 2 bases at V and 5 bases at J, with 16 bases between. Per germline, CDR1 MNHEY and CDR2 SVGAGI. There are 15 residues in the CDR3. The CDR3 protein is CASSYLGVTFDEQYF. The CDR3 coding sequence is TGTGCCAGCAGTTACCTTGGAGTGACGTTTGACGAGCAGTACTTC.

This chain uses TRBV7-6 with TRBJ1-5; TRBD1 matches at 8 bases. Germline CDR1 SGHVS, CDR2 FNYEAQ. J lost 5 bases, V lost 4 bases, and 1 base had no gene match. The CDR3 is 13 residues long. The CDR3 reads CASSSTGDQPQHF. In nucleotides, the CDR3 is TGTGCCAGCAGCTCGACAGGGGATCAGCCCCAGCATTTT. The variable domain in full, with the rest retrieved from reference TRBV7-6 and TRBJ1-5, is GAGVSQSPRYKVTKRGQDVALRCDPISGHVSLYWYRQALGQGPEFLTYFNYEAQQDKSGLPNDRFSAERPEGSISTLTIQRTEQRDSAMYRCASSSTGDQPQHFGDGTRLSIL.

This rearrangement joins TRBV7-8 to TRBJ1-4; possible D gene TRBD1, 5 bases. The CDR3 has 15 residues. Trimming removed 5 bases from V and 6 bases from J, with 16 bases in between. Germline-derived CDR1 and CDR2 are SGHVS and FQNEAQ. In DNA, the CDR3 is TGTGCCAGCAGCCCATCCCGGGACCGACATGAAAAACTGTTTTTT. Translating it yields CASSPSRDRHEKLFF.

V gene TRBV25-1 combines with J gene TRBJ1-1; D is ambiguous. The CDR3 sequence is 15 residues long. V gave up 3 bases and J gave up 4 bases, with 15 bases separating them. Germline CDR1 and CDR2: MGHDK and SYGVNS. The CDR3 bases are TGTGCCAGCAGTGATTCCAGATCTTCCGGCACTGAAGCTTTCTTT. Translation: CASSDSRSSGTEAFF.

This chain uses TRBV5-6 with TRBJ2-1; the D gene is possibly TRBD2 (5 bases). This CDR3 is built from 16 residues. V was trimmed by 2 bases and J by 0 bases, leaving 12 bases between them. Germline V lookup: CDR1 SGHDT, CDR2 YYEEEE. The chain's CDR3 is CASSFLTGSSYNEQFF. The CDR3 coding sequence is TGTGCCAGCAGCTTCCTTACGGGGAGCTCCTACAATGAGCAGTTCTTC.

The chain couples TRBV6-5 to TRBJ1-6; TRBD1 is a possible D gene (5 bases). The V end was cut by 0 bases, the J end by 9 bases, with 15 bases between. Germline assignment: CDR1 MNHEY and CDR2 SVGAGI. This CDR3 has 16 amino acids. This chain's CDR3 is CASSYSGAPAISPLHF. The CDR3 DNA follows: TGTGCCAGCAGTTACTCAGGGGCCCCGGCCATTTCACCCCTCCACTTT.

As DNA, the CDR3 is TGTGCCAGAAAAGCGCGAAGACGTGACTATGGCTACACCTTC. The encoded protein is CARKARRRDYGYTF. This sequence joins TRBV5-3 and TRBJ1-2; unclear D gene. TRBV5-3 qualifies as an ORF whose function is uncertain. Trimming took 6 bases from V and 3 from J, leaving 15 bases between them. The CDR3 has 14 residues.

This clone was observed a single time. The chain couples TRBV18 to TRBJ1-1; TRBD1 is a possible D gene (6 bases). The V end lost 2 bases, the J end lost 4 bases, and 11 bases lay between the germline ends. CDR1 and CDR2 from the germline V gene are KGHSH and LQKENI. The length of the CDR3 is 14 residues. The CDR3 loop is CASSPGTRGTEAFF. CDR3 DNA sequence: TGTGCCAGCTCACCAGGGACACGGGGCACTGAAGCTTTCTTT.

This sequence joins TRBV11-3 and TRBJ2-5; no definite D call. CDR3 length equals 13 residues. V lost 5 bases and J 1 base, leaving 8 bases between the germline ends. Germline values: CDR1 SGHNT, CDR2 YENEEA. CDR3 sequence: CASSLRIQETQYF. The CDR3 DNA sequence: TGTGCCAGCAGCCTCCGGATCCAAGAGACCCAGTACTTC.

This clone was seen only a few times. The chain joins TRBV5-1 to TRBJ2-3; the D is unclear. Germline-derived CDR1 and CDR2 are SGHRS and YFSETQ. The V end lost 6 bases, the J end lost 4 bases, and 9 bases lay between the germline ends. This CDR3 region has 12 residues. The CDR3 sequence: CASKQTPDTQYF. CDR3 DNA: TGCGCCAGCAAACAGACGCCAGATACGCAGTATTTT. The whole variable domain, filled in from reference TRBV5-1 and TRBJ2-3, reads KAGVTQTPRYLIKTRGQQVTLSCSPISGHRSVSWYQQTPGQGLQFLFEYFSETQRNKGNFPGRFSGRQFSNSRSEMNVSTLELGDSALYLCASKQTPDTQYFGPGTRLTVL.

The table lists this clone with a count of one. The V call is TRBV7-2, the J call TRBJ2-7; a possible D gene is TRBD2 (7 bases). CDR3 length: 14 residues. V shed 3 bases and J shed 5 bases, with 14 bases lying between them. Germline V gives CDR1 SGHTA, CDR2 FQGNSA. CDR3 DNA sequence: TGTGCCAGCAGCTTTGAGGGGGGGCTCCACGAGCAGTACTTC. It translates to CASSFEGGLHEQYF.

The chain has TRBV7-8 and TRBJ1-1, with no clear D. V lost 5 bases and J lost 5, with 15 bases in between. The CDR3 totals 14 residues. CDR1 SGHVS and CDR2 FQNEAQ come from the germline V gene. The CDR3 region is CASSDSHGRTEAFF. CDR3 DNA sequence: TGTGCCAGCAGCGATTCTCACGGGAGGACTGAAGCTTTCTTT.

This chain connects TRBV7-8 to TRBJ1-2; TRBD1 is a possible D gene (5 bases). V lost 1 base and J lost 4, with 16 bases in between. The CDR3 runs to 16 residues. Germline V lookup: CDR1 SGHVS, CDR2 FQNEAQ. CDR3 nucleotides: TGTGCCAGCAGCTTAGATACAGGCCAGGGAGCCTATGGCTACACCTTC. Its protein product is CASSLDTGQGAYGYTF.

The chain links TRBV6-5 to TRBJ2-7; no definite D call. Germline V gene lookup returns CDR1 MNHEY and CDR2 SVGAGI. The CDR3 extends over 14 amino acids. V lost 5 bases and J 2 bases, leaving 13 bases between the germline ends. CDR3 sequence: CASSLSSATYEQYF. CDR3 bases: TGTGCCAGCAGTCTCTCTAGTGCTACCTACGAGCAGTACTTC.